This entry is about one T cell receptor (beta chain). Antigen unknown. This record comes from a study of T cell responses to AZD1222 COVID-19 vaccine. Study-wide results and limits: At 160-218 and 743-854, vaccine-associated CD4 TCRs were dominant, and they spanned spike. Among the donors, most were white British and more were female, and clonal diversity was possibly underestimated.

Measured with immunoSEQ multiplex PCR; TCRdb has only the in-frame clones, and not every one. The sample has some 120,000 clones; just over 90% are singletons. V shed 4 bases and J shed 0 bases, with 16 bases lying between them. The germline CDR1 and CDR2 sequences are WSHSY and SAAADI. This CDR3 is 17 amino acids long. The sequencing here drew on peripheral blood, taken on day 0 of AZD1222 vaccination. This TCR came from an adult in good health. The rearrangement uses TRBV10-2 and TRBJ1-5; no clear D gene. CDR3 in DNA: TGCGCCAGCAGTGTATGGGGAATCGGGGATAGCAATCAGCCCCAGCATTTT. It yields the protein CASSVWGIGDSNQPQHF.